The 24 T cell receptor beta chains below come from one sample, sequenced in a study of blood T cell repertoires in COVID-19. Clones were sequenced by immunoSEQ multiplex PCR, and TCRdb holds only the in-frame ones, with some missing. The sample has hundreds of thousands of clones, 85% to 90% seen once. The sample consisted of peripheral blood. Source of these receptors: a man older than 75 with acute or convalescent COVID-19.

The rearrangement links TRBV6-1 to TRBJ2-2, with TRBD2 matching 10 bases. The CDR3 spans 16 residues. Germline-derived CDR1 and CDR2 are MNHNS and SASEGT. Trimming removed 0 bases from V and 5 bases from J; junction bases left unmatched: 3. The CDR3 DNA reads TGTGCCAGCAGTGAAGCTCGAGCGGGAGGGACCGGGGAGCTGTTTTTT. As protein: CASSEARAGGTGELFF.

This chain uses TRBV15 with TRBJ2-1; no definite D call. The CDR3 has 14 amino acids. V dropped 4 bases and J dropped 0 bases, with 7 bases sitting between them. CDR1 and CDR2 from the germline V gene are LNHNV and YYDKDF (reference sequence). The CDR3 loop is CATSIPGSYNEQFF. As DNA, the CDR3 is TGTGCCACCAGCATCCCCGGCTCCTACAATGAGCAGTTCTTC.

The V gene is TRBV7-2, the J gene TRBJ2-7; 7 bases are a match to TRBD2. V dropped 0 bases and J dropped 3; count of bases not matched to a gene: 11. The length of the CDR3 is 17 residues. Germline CDR1 is SGHTA and CDR2 is FQGNSA. CDR3 DNA sequence: TGTGCCAGCAGCTTAGCGGGCACTAGCGTGAGCTACTACGAGCAGTACTTC. Amino acid sequence: CASSLAGTSVSYYEQYF.

The rearrangement links TRBV6-5 to TRBJ2-7; 8 bases fit TRBD2. V dropped 6 bases and J dropped 4; count of bases not matched to a gene: 8. The CDR3 has 14 residues. Germline values: CDR1 MNHEY, CDR2 SVGAGI. The CDR3 region is CASSSHGRGYEQYF. The DNA of the CDR3 is TGTGCCAGCAGCAGCCACGGGAGGGGGTACGAGCAGTACTTC.

J is TRBJ2-7 and V is TRBV18; the match to TRBD1 covers 7 bases. The germline V gene has CDR1 KGHSH and CDR2 LQKENI. The CDR3 is 15 amino acids. V shed 6 bases and J 6 bases; nucleotides not matched to a gene: 14. The CDR3, as DNA: TGTGCCAGCTCGCTAGGGGCGACAGGGTCGAGCGAGCAGTACTTC. Encoded protein: CASSLGATGSSEQYF.

This chain joins TRBV19 and TRBJ2-7, with D possibly matching TRBD1 (9 bases). V gave up 3 bases and J gave up 5 bases, with 20 bases separating them. The CDR3 is 16 amino acids. Looked up from germline, CDR1 is LNHDA and CDR2 is SQIVND (reference sequence). The CDR3 loop reads CASSMGQGGGFNEQYF. In nucleotides, the CDR3 is TGTGCCAGTAGTATGGGACAGGGCGGGGGGTTCAACGAGCAGTACTTC. The full variable domain, completed using reference TRBV19 and TRBJ2-7, is DGGITQSPKYLFRKEGQNVTLSCEQNLNHDAMYWYRQDPGQGLRLIYYSQIVNDFQKGDIAEGYSVSREKKESFPLTVTSAQKNPTAFYLCASSMGQGGGFNEQYFGPGTRLTVT.

This clone came up once. V usage is TRBV7-9 and J usage is TRBJ2-5; 10 bases match TRBD2. The length of the CDR3 is 16 residues. Trimming took 5 bases from V and 1 from J; bases not matched to a gene: 7. In germline, CDR1 is SEHNR, CDR2 FQNEAQ (reference sequence). CDR3 sequence (DNA): TGTGCCAGCAGCCGAGGACTAGCGGAGTTCCAAGAGACCCAGTACTTC. Protein product: CASSRGLAEFQETQYF.

This sequence joins TRBV2 and TRBJ1-6; D may be TRBD1 (5 bases). Trimming pared 7 bases from V and 7 bases from J, leaving 17 bases between. Germline assignment: CDR1 SNHLY and CDR2 FYNNEI. The length of the CDR3 is 15 residues. Written as DNA, the CDR3 is TGTGCCAGCACCGCGGACGGGGGTGGGAATTCACCCCTCCACTTT. This encodes CASTADGGGNSPLHF. The full variable domain, completed using reference TRBV2 and TRBJ1-6, is EPEVTQTPSHQVTQMGQEVILRCVPISNHLYFYWYRQILGQKVEFLVSFYNNEISEKSEIFDDQFSVERPDGSNFTLKIRSTKLEDSAMYFCASTADGGGNSPLHFGNGTRLTVT.

This chain connects TRBV2 to TRBJ1-6; 8 positions agree with TRBD1. The CDR3 length is 14 residues. CDR1 and CDR2 from the germline V gene are SNHLY and FYNNEI. V trimming: 6 bases; J trimming: 6 bases; junction bases outside the gene matches: 4. The chain's CDR3 is CASRETGANSPLHF. The CDR3 nucleotides read TGTGCCAGCAGGGAGACAGGGGCTAATTCACCCCTCCACTTT.

This clone was detected once. The chain has TRBV25-1 and TRBJ1-1; no clear D. The CDR3 is made up of 12 amino acids. CDR1 is MGHDK and CDR2 is SYGVNS in the germline V gene. With 1 base removed from V and 6 bases from J, the gap between germline ends came to 6 bases. This CDR3 reads CASSESVPEAFF. As DNA, the CDR3 is TGTGCCAGCAGTGAATCAGTACCTGAAGCTTTCTTT.

The gene calls are TRBV29-1 and TRBJ2-1; 12 bases are a match to TRBD2. The CDR3 totals 18 residues. Losses at the gene ends were 7 bases for V and 0 bases for J; bases not matched to a gene: 13. Germline V gene data show CDR1 as SQVTM and CDR2 as ANQGSEA. CDR3 region: CSGAGTSGSRSSYNEQFF. DNA for the CDR3: TGCAGCGGGGCCGGGACTAGCGGGTCCCGGAGCTCCTACAATGAGCAGTTCTTC.

The genes are TRBV5-6 and TRBJ2-7; 10 nucleotides match TRBD1. Germline V gene sequence: CDR1 SGHDT, CDR2 YYEEEE. The V segment lost 5 bases and the J segment 7 bases; nucleotides outside the gene matches: 12. The CDR3 consists of 15 residues. The CDR3 DNA reads TGTGCCAGCAGTCAGAATGGACAGGGGGAGTTTGAGCAGTACTTC. Translation: CASSQNGQGEFEQYF.

The chain couples TRBV7-3 to TRBJ2-1; 16 bases align to TRBD2. J lost 9 bases, V lost 1 base, and 9 bases had no gene match. The CDR3 contains 18 residues. Germline V gene sequence: CDR1 SGHTA, CDR2 FQGTGA. DNA of the CDR3: TGTGCCAGCAGCTTAAGGGGACTAGCGGGAGGGCCTGAGGCTGAGCAGTTCTTC. Its protein product is CASSLRGLAGGPEAEQFF.

This chain links TRBV19 with TRBJ2-1; possible D gene TRBD1, 6 bases. V lost 0 bases and J lost 9, with 15 bases in between. CDR3 length: 15 residues. Germline assignment: CDR1 LNHDA and CDR2 SQIVND (reference sequence). CDR3 amino acids: CASSIDGRGGGEQFF. For the CDR3, the DNA is TGTGCCAGTAGTATAGATGGCAGGGGTGGAGGTGAGCAGTTCTTC.

The rearrangement links TRBV10-3 to TRBJ1-1; 11 positions agree with TRBD1. The CDR3 is 13 amino acids. V lost 7 bases and J lost 5; bases outside the gene matches: 3. The germline V gene encodes CDR1 ENHRY and CDR2 SYGVKD. The CDR3 DNA follows: TGTGCCATCATTGGGACAGGGGGGACTGAAGCTTTCTTT. This translates into CAIIGTGGTEAFF.

V and J are TRBV3-1 (or the pseudogene TRBV3-2) and TRBJ1-5, with a weak D call TRBD1 (6 bases). This CDR3 has 14 residues. The germline V gene encodes CDR1 LGHDT and CDR2 YNNKEL (reference sequence). V gave up 6 bases and J gave up 0 bases, with 9 bases separating them. As DNA, the CDR3 is TGTGCCAGCAGTTGGACAGATAGCAATCAGCCCCAGCATTTT. Translation: CASSWTDSNQPQHF.

Points on this clone: Other nucleotide sequences in the sample specify the same CDR3. The chain employs TRBV6-5 and TRBJ1-3; D remains unclear. Germline CDR1 MNHEY, CDR2 SVGAGI. V lost 4 bases and J 0 bases, leaving 10 bases between the germline ends. CDR3 size: 15 residues. In DNA form, the CDR3 reads TGTGCCAGCAGTTCAGGCCTAATCTCTGGAAACACCATATATTTT. Its protein product is CASSSGLISGNTIYF.

The rearrangement links TRBV27 to TRBJ2-7, with 7 nucleotides matching TRBD1. V was pared by 2 bases and J by 5 bases, with 12 bases of the junction left unmatched. The CDR3 is 16 residues long. Per the germline V gene, CDR1 is MNHEY and CDR2 is SMNVEV (reference sequence). Written as DNA, the CDR3 is TGTGCCAGCAGTTTAATGGACAGGAACGTATATCACGAGCAGTACGTC. Translated, it gives CASSLMDRNVYHEQYV.

The gene calls are TRBV5-1 and TRBJ2-2, with a weak D call TRBD2 (6 bases). Germline CDR1 SGHRS, CDR2 YFSETQ. The CDR3 covers 16 residues. The V and J ends lost 3 bases and 3 bases respectively, with 15 bases between them. CDR3 sequence: CASSSRDFGDTGELFF. The DNA for the CDR3 is TGCGCCAGCAGCTCCCGGGACTTTGGGGACACCGGGGAGCTGTTTTTT.

This clone was found a few times. The chain has TRBV30 and TRBJ2-1; D possibly corresponds to TRBD2 (7 bases). The germline V gene encodes CDR1 GTSNPN and CDR2 SVGIG (reference sequence). There are 12 residues in the CDR3. Trimming stripped 5 bases from V and 8 bases from J, with 13 bases between. CDR3: CAWGWGGDEQFF. CDR3 bases: TGTGCCTGGGGGTGGGGGGGCGATGAGCAGTTCTTC.

Worth noting for this clone: The sample holds other DNA sequences that translate to the same CDR3. V and J are TRBV5-6 and TRBJ2-5, with 11 positions matching TRBD2. The CDR3 has 14 residues. Germline assignment: CDR1 SGHDT and CDR2 YYEEEE. The J segment lost 1 base and the V segment lost 4 bases, leaving 0 bases of the junction unmatched. The CDR3 is CASSGTSGQETQYF. CDR3 in DNA: TGTGCCAGCAGCGGGACTAGCGGCCAAGAGACCCAGTACTTC.

This clone was seen just once. The rearrangement links TRBV24-1 to TRBJ1-5; D perhaps matches TRBD1 (5 bases). V lost 3 bases to trimming and J lost 0 bases, with 8 bases between them. In germline, CDR1 is KGHDR, CDR2 SFDVKD. CDR3 length equals 15 residues. CDR3 sequence reads: CATSDPRDSNQPQHF. CDR3 bases: TGTGCCACCAGTGATCCCAGGGATAGCAATCAGCCCCAGCATTTT.

This chain uses TRBV4-1 with TRBJ2-1; 7 nucleotides agree with TRBD2. V dropped 6 bases and J dropped 7; count of bases not matched to a gene: 15. The V gene's germline CDR1 is MGHRA and CDR2 YSYEKL. The CDR3 totals 16 residues. The CDR3 loop is CASRPSLAAGVNEQFF. The CDR3 coding sequence is TGCGCCAGCAGGCCAAGTCTAGCGGCTGGGGTTAATGAGCAGTTCTTC.

The gene calls are TRBV12-3 or TRBV12-4 and TRBJ2-5; D uncertain. V gave up 3 bases and J gave up 4 bases, with 6 bases separating them. This CDR3 comprises 12 residues. The CDR3 DNA reads as TGTGCCAGCAGTTTGATCGGAGAGACCCAGTACTTC. Translation: CASSLIGETQYF.